One T cell receptor beta chain is described in this entry. This clone appeared a single time. Its antigen remains unidentified. The record has no base qualities; no much larger clone is one base away. The sample originates from a study of cytomegalovirus exposure and HLA in healthy donors (dated by TCRdb to about 2017). Broadly, across the study: The roughly 670 repertoires of the first cohort and the 110 or so validation repertoires were produced on the same platform, according to a later analysis. High-throughput TCR immunosequencing, statistical association of individual TCRs with disease status, and machine learning were combined to predict cytomegalovirus infection status. The aim of the study was to test whether cataloging public T cell receptors could identify signatures of past pathogen exposure. Along with the roughly 610-subject first cohort, a separate validation cohort of some 130 different subjects was used. Broader findings and caveats from the paper: In vitro tests confirmed that three of the cytomegalovirus-associated TCR beta chains recognize cytomegalovirus antigens. The classifier was reported to diagnose cytomegalovirus status with high specificity and sensitivity in both the original cohort and the validation cohort. Most TCR sequences were seen in very few donors, while some public TCRs were found in many individuals. All 120 or so repertoires were used to score co-occurrence in the validation cohort in a later analysis, because that analysis had no HLA typing for the cohort. A total of fewer than 200 TCR beta chains were listed by the study as associated with cytomegalovirus. In a later analysis, TCRs clustered in the first cohort were found to also tend to co-occur in the approximately 110 validation repertoires, with about 93% of cluster scores above 0. The authors suggested that the approach could potentially be generalized to other disease states and immunological phenotypes.

The library was generated by the immunoSEQ multiplex PCR assay. In the original analysis: A statistical classification framework was built for diagnosing cytomegalovirus status from the catalog of TCR beta chain sequences. In TCRdb, the immuneACCESS table is reduced to in-frame sequences with V and J assigned. These tables do not hold every clone; where another copy was compared, an unresolved V gene accounts for under half, and the others remain unexplained. V and J calls plus clone size are reproduced from that table; the DNA served to infer D and trimming. The sample includes some 210,000 clones, with approximately 87% observed a single time. Together, the top ten hold less than 7% of the sample. Separate from the approximately 700-subject first cohort, the validation cohort of about 110 subjects was the group to which the donors belonged. The clonotype was recovered from a woman in her late teens or twenties in good health and CMV-seronegative. What was sequenced was PBMCs.

The CDR3 corresponds to CAWSVTGGKLFF. The DNA sequence follows: TGTGCCTGGAGTGTTACGGGTGGAAAACTGTTTTTT. The chain is encoded by TRBV30 joined to TRBJ1-4; no D gene is confidently identified. Via the germline V gene (reference sequence), CDR1 is GTSNPN and CDR2 SVGIG. V gives up 0 bases and J gives up 10 bases, and the segment between their germline ends measures 9 bases. From the cysteine up to the phenylalanine, the CDR3 has a length of 12 residues. Only the CDR3 part of the read is kept: 36 bases, read in frame from the first base.